The 28 T cell receptor beta chains below come from one sample, sequenced in a study of T cells in Graves' hyperthyroidism and ophthalmopathy. It was RNA transcripts that yielded the amplified TCR beta CDR3 regions. The TCR CDR3 was amplified in a first-round RT-PCR using the HTBI primer set. TCRdb re-derived calls from the multiplex PCR reads in MiXCR, one entry per CDR3 protein. The repertoire holds 800,000 or so distinct CDR3 sequences, with about two fifths as singletons. The sequenced sample consisted of blood. The receptors come from a man aged 18 to 30 with Graves' hyperthyroidism.

The chain carries TRBV5-7 and TRBJ1-1, with TRBD1 as a possible D gene (5 bases). TRBV5-7 is given ORF status, its function remaining uncertain. Trimming took off 0 bases at V and 5 bases at J, with 11 bases between the two ends. This CDR3 contains 14 residues. The CDR3 DNA follows: TGTGCCAGCAGCTTGGCGGATCAGGGAACTGAAGCTTTCTTT. Its protein is CASSLADQGTEAFF.

The table lists this clonotype with many counts. The rearrangement joins TRBV29-1 to TRBJ2-7; no clear D gene. V shed 4 bases and J shed 2 bases, with 12 bases lying between them. The CDR3 has 13 amino acids. CDR1 and CDR2 from the germline V gene are SQVTM and ANQGSEA. The CDR3 protein is CSVGRQDTYEQYF. The CDR3 DNA is TGCAGCGTTGGGCGTCAGGATACCTACGAGCAGTACTTC.

The chain recombines TRBV6-5 with TRBJ2-7, with 10 bases that match TRBD1. The germline V gene has CDR1 MNHEY and CDR2 SVGAGI. V gave up 10 bases and J gave up 7 bases; unmatched junction bases: 10. The CDR3 extends over 13 amino acids. The CDR3 DNA sequence: TGTGCCAACAGCCCTGGGACAGGGGTTGAGCAGTACTTC. Translation gives CANSPGTGVEQYF.

This chain connects TRBV7-2 to TRBJ2-7; D is perhaps TRBD2 (6 bases). Germline-derived CDR1 and CDR2 are SGHTA and FQGNSA. The CDR3 has 16 residues. V gave up 2 bases and J gave up 3 bases, with 17 bases separating them. CDR3 nucleotide sequence: TGTGCCAGCAGCTTATTTATCCGGGAGCCTAACTACGAGCAGTACTTC. It encodes CASSLFIREPNYEQYF.

This chain uses TRBV6-6 with TRBJ2-7; TRBD1 agrees at 8 bases. This CDR3 region has 13 residues. The V gene end was trimmed by 8 bases and the J gene end by 3 bases; junction bases not matched to a gene: 6. The germline gives CDR1 MNHNY, CDR2 SVGAGI (reference sequence). CDR3 sequence: CASGLGQGYEQYF. The CDR3 DNA reads as TGTGCCAGCGGCTTAGGACAGGGCTACGAGCAGTACTTC.

Many counts were recorded for this clonotype. V is TRBV10-3 and J is TRBJ1-1, with 8 bases aligning to TRBD1. The CDR3 sequence is 13 residues long. Germline assignment: CDR1 ENHRY and CDR2 SYGVKD. V lost 11 bases and J lost 3; bases outside the gene matches: 8. The CDR3 loop is CAPRTGWDTEAFF. The CDR3 coding sequence is TGTGCCCCTCGGACAGGGTGGGACACTGAAGCTTTCTTT.

The rearrangement links TRBV9 to TRBJ2-7; 10 bases line up with TRBD1. Germline-derived CDR1 and CDR2 are SGDLS and YYNGEE. With 4 bases clipped from V and 2 bases from J, the junction kept 9 bases outside the gene matches. CDR3 length: 16 residues. This CDR3 reads CASSPRGDRGPYEQYF. The CDR3 DNA sequence: TGTGCCAGCAGCCCCCGAGGGGACAGGGGACCCTACGAGCAGTACTTC.

A few counts support this clonotype. V usage is TRBV19 and J usage is TRBJ1-5, with 9 bases identical to TRBD1. V was pared by 8 bases and J by 1 base, with 6 bases of the junction left unmatched. Germline V gives CDR1 LNHDA, CDR2 SQIVND (reference sequence). The CDR3 loop spans 15 amino acids. In DNA form, the CDR3 reads TGTGCCAGTGCTATGGACAGGGGAAGCAATCAGCCCCAGCATTTT. Translating it yields CASAMDRGSNQPQHF. The full variable domain, its missing parts supplied by reference TRBV19 and TRBJ1-5, is DGGITQSPKYLFRKEGQNVTLSCEQNLNHDAMYWYRQDPGQGLRLIYYSQIVNDFQKGDIAEGYSVSREKKESFPLTVTSAQKNPTAFYLCASAMDRGSNQPQHFGDGTRLSIL.

The table lists this clonotype with many counts. V gene TRBV9 combines with J gene TRBJ1-1, with a tentative D call TRBD1 (5 bases). The CDR3 is 13 amino acids. Germline V gives CDR1 SGDLS, CDR2 YYNGEE. Trimming shortened V by 6 bases and J by 0 bases, and 9 bases separated the two germline ends. Written as DNA, the CDR3 is TGTGCCAGCACCGGACACATGAACACTGAAGCTTTCTTT. It encodes CASTGHMNTEAFF.

The V gene is TRBV5-1, the J gene TRBJ1-1; D gene ambiguous. V was clipped by 4 bases and J by 1 base, with 20 bases between them. This CDR3 has 17 amino acids. Germline V gives CDR1 SGHRS, CDR2 YFSETQ. Written as DNA, the CDR3 is TGCGCCAGCAGCCCGAGTCCTCGAGCGGCGCCGAACACTGAAGCTTTCTTT. Encoded protein: CASSPSPRAAPNTEAFF.

V gene TRBV7-9 combines with J gene TRBJ2-7, with TRBD1 matching 9 bases. The CDR3 totals 14 residues. The V gene end was trimmed by 3 bases and the J gene end by 5 bases; junction bases not matched to a gene: 5. CDR1 is SEHNR, CDR2 FQNEAQ, per germline (reference sequence). CDR3 in DNA: TGTGCCAGCAGCTTTTCCGGGACAGGGAACGAGCAGTACTTC. Translating gives CASSFSGTGNEQYF.

The sample holds many counts of this clonotype. This chain connects TRBV11-3 to TRBJ1-6; a weak D match, TRBD1 (5 bases). The V and J ends lost 1 base and 9 bases respectively, with 13 bases between them. CDR1 is SGHNT, CDR2 YENEEA, per germline. The CDR3 runs 15 residues. The CDR3 DNA follows: TGTGCCAGCAGCTTAGCAGGGCCCGACCGTTCACCCCTCCACTTT. Its protein is CASSLAGPDRSPLHF.

The sample holds one count of this clonotype. The rearrangement links TRBV29-1 to TRBJ2-5, with 9 bases that match TRBD2. The ends lost 0 bases at V and 4 bases at J; junction bases unmatched: 3. Germline V lookup: CDR1 SQVTM, CDR2 ANQGSEA. The CDR3 totals 14 residues. Here the CDR3 reads CSVEDRGGGETQYF. CDR3 bases: TGCAGCGTTGAAGATCGCGGGGGGGGAGAGACCCAGTACTTC. The complete variable domain, with remaining parts taken from reference TRBV29-1 and TRBJ2-5, reads SAVISQKPSRDICQRGTSLTIQCQVDSQVTMMFWYRQQPGQSLTLIATANQGSEATYESGFVIDKFPISRPNLTFSTLTVSNMSPEDSSIYLCSVEDRGGGETQYFGPGTRLLVL.

The chain recombines TRBV14 with TRBJ1-1; D gene unclear. The length of the CDR3 is 19 residues. The germline CDR1 and CDR2 sequences are SGHDN and FVKESK. The germline V and J ends were trimmed by 0 bases and 3 bases, with 23 bases remaining between them. CDR3 DNA sequence: TGTGCCAGCAGCCAAGATGAACACAGCGAGTGGTTGCAGGACACTGAAGCTTTCTTT. This translates into CASSQDEHSEWLQDTEAFF.

The chain joins TRBV9 to TRBJ1-5; the D gene is possibly TRBD1 (6 bases). V was shortened by 3 bases and J by 4 bases, with 14 bases between the two germline ends. The CDR3 runs 15 residues. Looked up from germline, CDR1 is SGDLS and CDR2 is YYNGEE. Here the CDR3 reads CASSETGLVNQPQHF. The DNA for the CDR3 is TGTGCCAGCAGCGAAACAGGGTTAGTGAATCAGCCCCAGCATTTT.

The chain recombines TRBV4-1 with TRBJ1-5; the D is unclear. Trimming cost V 3 bases and J 5 bases, with 14 bases left between them. The CDR3 is made up of 15 amino acids. The germline V gene has CDR1 MGHRA and CDR2 YSYEKL. The CDR3 sequence is CASSQYRAPDQPQHF. CDR3 sequence (DNA): TGCGCCAGCAGCCAGTACCGGGCCCCTGATCAGCCCCAGCATTTT.

The rearrangement links TRBV7-9 to TRBJ2-1, with a tentative D call TRBD2 (6 bases). Trimming removed 2 bases at V and 9 bases at J, with 20 bases between. Germline CDR1 SEHNR, CDR2 FQNEAQ (reference sequence). CDR3 length: 16 amino acids. The CDR3 reads CASSLPGTGAGSEQFF. For the CDR3, the DNA is TGTGCCAGCAGCTTACCCGGGACTGGAGCCGGGAGTGAGCAGTTCTTC.

This clonotype was recorded many times. The rearrangement links TRBV2 to TRBJ1-5; no firm D call. This CDR3 contains 15 residues. The ends were cut back, 7 bases at V and 0 bases at J, with 13 bases in the middle. From germline, CDR1 is SNHLY and CDR2 FYNNEI. The CDR3 DNA reads as TGTGCCAGCAAGGTCGGCAGGAGTAGCAATCAGCCCCAGCATTTT. Protein: CASKVGRSSNQPQHF.

The rearrangement joins TRBV15 to TRBJ1-1, with a tentative D call TRBD1 (5 bases). CDR3 length: 16 residues. V dropped 0 bases and J dropped 1 base, with 12 bases sitting between them. Germline loops: CDR1 LNHNV, CDR2 YYDKDF (reference sequence). The CDR3 DNA reads TGTGCCACCAGCAGAGAGAGAGCAGGGTCGAACACTGAAGCTTTCTTT. As protein: CATSRERAGSNTEAFF.

The J gene is TRBJ1-1, the V gene TRBV9; no definite D call. Germline values: CDR1 SGDLS, CDR2 YYNGEE. Trimming took off 5 bases at V and 4 bases at J, with 18 bases between the two ends. The CDR3 is made up of 15 amino acids. For the CDR3, the DNA is TGTGCCAGCAGTTCCCCCTCGACAAGGAGCACTGAAGCTTTCTTT. Its translation: CASSSPSTRSTEAFF. Full variable domain (outside the CDR3, taken from reference TRBV9 and TRBJ1-1): DSGVTQTPKHLITATGQRVTLRCSPRSGDLSVYWYQQSLDQGLQFLIQYYNGEERAKGNILERFSAQQFPDLHSELNLSSLELGDSALYFCASSSPSTRSTEAFFGQGTRLTVV.

Of note for this clonotype: A much larger clone lies a single base off, so this may be a read error. This chain uses TRBV7-6 with TRBJ2-2, with 7 bases that match TRBD2. Germline-derived CDR1 and CDR2 are SGHVS and FNYEAQ. The CDR3 consists of 13 residues. After removal of 4 bases from V and 6 bases from J, the junction contained 2 bases not matched to a gene. DNA for the CDR3: TGTGCCAGCAGCTCGACTAGCCCCGGGGAGCTGTTTTTT. It yields the protein CASSSTSPGELFF.

This clonotype was detected a few times. V gene TRBV12-3 or TRBV12-4 combines with J gene TRBJ2-5; 9 bases map to TRBD1. The CDR3 consists of 16 residues. V was pared by 6 bases and J by 3 bases, with 11 bases of the junction left unmatched. The CDR3, as DNA: TGTGCCAGCAGCCCTGATTCCGGGACAGGGAAAGAGACCCAGTACTTC. Its protein product is CASSPDSGTGKETQYF.

The chain combines TRBV29-1 with TRBJ2-5; 7 nucleotides agree with TRBD2. The junction had 8 bases not matched to a gene; V was cut back by 3 bases and J by 4 bases. The CDR3 totals 14 residues. Germline CDR1 is SQVTM and CDR2 is ANQGSEA. The CDR3 loop reads CSVEAGEIVETQYF. The CDR3 nucleotides read TGCAGCGTTGAGGCGGGGGAGATCGTAGAGACCCAGTACTTC.

Ten or more counts support this clonotype. The chain recombines TRBV20-1 with TRBJ2-7; 9 nucleotides match TRBD2. Germline CDR1 and CDR2: DFQATT and SNEGSKA (reference sequence). Unmatched junction bases numbered 9, after V lost 3 bases and J lost 9 bases. The CDR3 length is 13 residues. Here the CDR3 reads CSASLAGRSGQYF. CDR3 in DNA: TGCAGTGCTAGCCTAGCGGGACGTTCGGGGCAGTACTTC.

As to this clonotype: At one end, the junction sequence differs from germline, possibly due to a read error. This chain uses TRBV19 with TRBJ2-2, with D maybe TRBD1 (6 bases). Germline CDR1 LNHDA, CDR2 SQIVND (reference sequence). The length of the CDR3 is 14 residues. CDR3 coding DNA: TGTGCCGGTAGTACGGACAGAATAACCGGGGAGCTGTTTTTT. Its protein is CAGSTDRITGELFF.

This chain's CDR3 is CATSDPSGTGANRETQYF. For the CDR3, the DNA is TGTGCCACCAGTGACCCCTCCGGGACAGGGGCAAATAGAGAGACCCAGTACTTC. The gene calls are TRBV24-1 and TRBJ2-5, with TRBD1 identical over 10 bases. V dropped 4 bases and J dropped 4; count of bases not matched to a gene: 14. Germline CDR1 KGHDR, CDR2 SFDVKD. This CDR3 has 18 amino acids.

This clonotype has just a few counts. The CDR3 region is CASSHVGEGRPGQYF. As DNA, the CDR3 is TGCGCCAGCAGCCATGTAGGAGAAGGCAGGCCGGGGCAGTACTTC. The chain links TRBV4-1 to TRBJ2-7; no firm D call. Germline lookup yields CDR1 MGHRA and CDR2 YSYEKL. The CDR3 covers 15 residues. Trimming pared 3 bases from V and 9 bases from J, leaving 21 bases between.

This clonotype was seen a few times. The genes are TRBV5-1 and TRBJ2-5; D is possibly TRBD2 (6 bases). The germline V gene encodes CDR1 SGHRS and CDR2 YFSETQ. CDR3 length equals 13 residues. V lost 6 bases to trimming and J lost 5 bases, with 14 bases between them. The CDR3 DNA reads TGCGCCAGCACGAGGCCAGGAGGGGAGACCCAGTACTTC. Its protein is CASTRPGGETQYF. The complete variable domain, with remaining parts taken from reference TRBV5-1 and TRBJ2-5, reads KAGVTQTPRYLIKTRGQQVTLSCSPISGHRSVSWYQQTPGQGLQFLFEYFSETQRNKGNFPGRFSGRQFSNSRSEMNVSTLELGDSALYLCASTRPGGETQYFGPGTRLLVL.